The 27 T cell receptor beta chains presented below share a single source sample, sequenced in a study of cytomegalovirus exposure and HLA in healthy donors. PCR primers comprised 60 Vbeta and 13 Jbeta primers. Assay: immunoSEQ multiplex PCR; the TCRdb copy retains only in-frame clones and omits some. The data show 150,000 to 170,000 clones, approximately 80% seen once. The source material was PBMCs. Source of these receptors: a man aged 30-40 years in good health and CMV-seropositive.

The rearrangement links TRBV27 to TRBJ2-7; TRBD2 is a possible D gene (6 bases). CDR1 and CDR2 from the germline V gene are MNHEY and SMNVEV (reference sequence). The CDR3 runs to 13 residues. V was pared by 3 bases and J by 4 bases, with 10 bases between. The CDR3 reads CASSLRRGYEQYF. The DNA for the CDR3 is TGTGCCAGCAGTTTGCGTCGGGGGTACGAGCAGTACTTC.

Here the CDR3 reads CATSSGTQRQPQHF. CDR3 DNA sequence: TGTGCCACCAGCAGTGGGACACAGAGACAGCCCCAGCATTTT. The chain is built from TRBV15 and TRBJ1-5; D might be TRBD1 (6 bases). Germline V CDR1 and CDR2: LNHNV, YYDKDF (reference sequence). The CDR3 extends over 14 amino acids. V lost 3 bases and J lost 7, with 13 bases in between.

The CDR3 sequence: CAISPSNSNYGYTF. The CDR3 DNA is TGTGCCATTTCGCCGAGTAACTCTAACTATGGCTACACCTTC. The chain is built from TRBV6-1 and TRBJ1-2, with D unresolved. The V gene lost 10 bases and the J gene lost 0 bases, with 15 bases spanning the gap. CDR3 size: 14 residues. From germline, CDR1 is MNHNS and CDR2 SASEGT.

The rearrangement links TRBV27 to TRBJ2-7, with D possibly being TRBD1 (7 bases). Germline values: CDR1 MNHEY, CDR2 SMNVEV (reference sequence). The CDR3 is made up of 13 amino acids. V was trimmed by 4 bases and J by 6 bases, leaving 13 bases between them. CDR3 in DNA: TGTGCCAGCAGTTCAGGGGGGCCGGGCGAGCAGTACTTC. Translation gives CASSSGGPGEQYF.

The chain is built from TRBV2 and TRBJ1-6, with D possibly TRBD1 on 5 matching bases. Germline V lookup: CDR1 SNHLY, CDR2 FYNNEI. The CDR3 totals 14 residues. V shed 10 bases and J shed 9 bases, with 19 bases lying between them. Here the CDR3 reads CANAREGSRSPLHF. The CDR3 DNA follows: TGTGCCAACGCCAGGGAAGGTTCCCGTTCACCCCTCCACTTT.

Notes on this clone: At one boundary the junction diverges from the germline segment, which might be a read error. The chain couples TRBV5-6 to TRBJ2-5; possible D gene TRBD1, 5 bases. The CDR3 contains 14 residues. The V gene's germline CDR1 is SGHDT and CDR2 YYEEEE. The CDR3 DNA follows: TGTGCCAGCAGCACAGGTCTCACTCAAGGGACCCAGTACTTC. The encoded protein is CASSTGLTQGTQYF.

This sequence joins TRBV19 and TRBJ2-1, with 12 positions matching TRBD2. V dropped 4 bases and J dropped 10; count of bases not matched to a gene: 2. Germline lookup yields CDR1 LNHDA and CDR2 SQIVND (reference sequence). The CDR3 totals 13 residues. CDR3: CASSKLAGGEQFF. The CDR3 DNA reads as TGTGCCAGTAGTAAACTAGCGGGAGGAGAGCAGTTCTTC.

This clone was found once. The chain couples TRBV27 to TRBJ2-3; 7 bases map to TRBD1. The length of the CDR3 is 17 residues. CDR1 and CDR2 (germline): MNHEY, SMNVEV (reference sequence). Trimming cost V 6 bases and J 2 bases; bases outside gene matches: 14. The CDR3 here is CASSRGIPGQITDTQYF. CDR3 nucleotide sequence: TGTGCCAGCAGCCGAGGTATCCCGGGACAGATCACAGATACGCAGTATTTT.

The chain links TRBV7-9 to TRBJ2-1, with D maybe TRBD2 (5 bases). Trimming stripped 8 bases from V and 0 bases from J, with 14 bases between. Germline V gene sequence: CDR1 SEHNR, CDR2 FQNEAQ (reference sequence). This CDR3 comprises 15 residues. CDR3 sequence reads: CASGESGSSYNEQFF. CDR3 in DNA: TGTGCCAGCGGCGAAAGCGGTAGCTCCTACAATGAGCAGTTCTTC.

The gene calls are TRBV10-3 and TRBJ2-1; 9 positions agree with TRBD2. The length of the CDR3 is 15 residues. Losses at the gene ends were 6 bases for V and 0 bases for J; bases not matched to a gene: 3. Germline lookup yields CDR1 ENHRY and CDR2 SYGVKD. CDR3: CAIRVSGSSYNEQFF. CDR3 DNA sequence: TGTGCCATCAGGGTTAGCGGGAGCTCCTACAATGAGCAGTTCTTC.

This clone showed up just a few times. The chain combines TRBV2 with TRBJ2-3, with D perhaps matching TRBD2 (5 bases). Germline-derived CDR1 and CDR2 are SNHLY and FYNNEI. This CDR3 contains 14 residues. With 4 bases removed from V and 1 base from J, the gap between germline ends came to 9 bases. The CDR3: CASSAVRGTDTQYF. CDR3 DNA sequence: TGTGCCAGCAGTGCGGTGAGGGGCACAGATACGCAGTATTTT.

This rearrangement joins TRBV5-1 to TRBJ1-4, with D unclear. The CDR3 covers 12 residues. Trimming pared 4 bases from V and 13 bases from J, leaving 14 bases between. Germline assignment: CDR1 SGHRS and CDR2 YFSETQ. CDR3 nucleotide sequence: TGCGCCAGCAGCATGGACGCGGAGGGACTGTTTTTT. Amino acid sequence: CASSMDAEGLFF. The full variable domain, in which reference TRBV5-1 and TRBJ1-4 provide the parts outside the CDR3, is KAGVTQTPRYLIKTRGQQVTLSCSPISGHRSVSWYQQTPGQGLQFLFEYFSETQRNKGNFPGRFSGRQFSNSRSEMNVSTLELGDSALYLCASSMDAEGLFFGSGTQLSVL.

The genes are TRBV15 and TRBJ1-1; no clear D gene. V lost 1 base and J 1 base, leaving 4 bases between the germline ends. Germline V gene sequence: CDR1 LNHNV, CDR2 YYDKDF (reference sequence). The length of the CDR3 is 13 residues. The CDR3 is CATSRVKNTEAFF. CDR3 DNA sequence: TGTGCCACCAGCAGAGTTAAGAACACTGAAGCTTTCTTT.

The V call is TRBV27, the J call TRBJ2-3, with D possibly being TRBD1 (5 bases). Germline values: CDR1 MNHEY, CDR2 SMNVEV (reference sequence). V lost 1 base to trimming and J lost 3 bases, with 11 bases between them. The CDR3 runs to 15 residues. CDR3 bases: TGTGCCAGCAGTTTATATCTTGACAGTACAGATACGCAGTATTTT. Translation gives CASSLYLDSTDTQYF.

The chain uses TRBV5-1 and TRBJ1-2; 10 nucleotides line up with TRBD1. V lost 4 bases to trimming and J lost 7 bases; unmatched junction nucleotides: 7. Germline V lookup: CDR1 SGHRS, CDR2 YFSETQ. The CDR3 is made up of 14 amino acids. CDR3 sequence (DNA): TGCGCCAGCAGCGCGGCGACAGGGGGCGCTGGCTACACCTTC. It yields the protein CASSAATGGAGYTF.

The chain recombines TRBV4-2 with TRBJ2-5, with 8 bases fitting TRBD1. The J call is in doubt because the DNA end fits TRBJ2-7 better. Germline V gene lookup returns CDR1 LGHNA and CDR2 YNFKEQ. This CDR3 is 14 amino acids long. The CDR3 DNA reads TGTGCCAGCAGCCAAGACCCCGGACAGGGCGAGCAGTACTTC. Its translation is CASSQDPGQGEQYF.

This clone was detected once. The V call is TRBV6-6, the J call TRBJ1-1; D possibly corresponds to TRBD1 (6 bases). CDR3 length: 15 amino acids. Trimming stripped 8 bases from V and 1 base from J, with 17 bases between. Germline loops: CDR1 MNHNY, CDR2 SVGAGI (reference sequence). CDR3 amino acids: CASGFPGTSNTEAFF. The CDR3 DNA sequence: TGTGCCAGCGGCTTCCCCGGGACATCGAACACTGAAGCTTTCTTT.

In DNA, the CDR3 is TGTGCCAGCAGGGTAGGACTAGCGGGATCCTACGAGCAGTACTTC. Its translation: CASRVGLAGSYEQYF. This chain links TRBV6-1 with TRBJ2-7; 12 nucleotides line up with TRBD2. Germline CDR1 and CDR2: MNHNS and SASEGT. V shed 6 bases and J 1 base; nucleotides not matched to a gene: 4. The CDR3 length is 15 residues.

This clone was seen a few times. This sequence joins TRBV4-1 and TRBJ2-7; TRBD2 aligns across 12 bases. In germline, CDR1 is MGHRA, CDR2 YSYEKL. After removal of 3 bases from V and 1 base from J, the junction contained 13 bases not matched to a gene. CDR3 length equals 19 residues. In DNA, the CDR3 is TGCGCCAGCAGCCAGCAGATGACTAGCGGGAGTAGCGGATCCTACGAGCAGTACTTC. This encodes CASSQQMTSGSSGSYEQYF.

The V call is TRBV5-5, the J call TRBJ1-2; 7 nucleotides line up with TRBD1. Germline CDR1 is SGHKS and CDR2 is YYEKEE (reference sequence). This CDR3 has 15 amino acids. V trimming: 0 bases; J trimming: 5 bases; junction bases outside the gene matches: 7. This CDR3 is CASSLAAGQLYGYTF. CDR3 DNA: TGTGCCAGCAGCTTGGCTGCGGGACAGCTTTATGGCTACACCTTC.

The rearrangement links TRBV28 to TRBJ1-5, with a tentative D call TRBD1 (5 bases). The germline V and J ends were trimmed by 10 bases and 6 bases, with 22 bases remaining between them. The CDR3 totals 15 residues. The germline gives CDR1 MDHEN, CDR2 SYDVKM. CDR3 amino acids: CATTNGAGGGQPQHF. CDR3 nucleotides: TGTGCCACTACCAATGGGGCGGGAGGTGGTCAGCCCCAGCATTTT.

The J gene is TRBJ2-3, the V gene TRBV28, with D possibly TRBD2 on 5 matching bases. The CDR3 has 15 amino acids. The germline gives CDR1 MDHEN, CDR2 SYDVKM. The ends were cut back, 3 bases at V and 4 bases at J, with 14 bases in the middle. The CDR3 DNA reads as TGTGCCAGCAGTTTGCGGGTAGTCAATTCAGATACGCAGTATTTT. This codes for CASSLRVVNSDTQYF.

The rearrangement uses TRBV2 and TRBJ1-5, with 7 bases that match TRBD1. V lost 5 bases and J lost 1; bases outside the gene matches: 8. Germline V gene data show CDR1 as SNHLY and CDR2 as FYNNEI. This CDR3 is 16 amino acids long. The CDR3: CASSWDAGGSNQPQHF. The CDR3 bases are TGTGCCAGCAGTTGGGACGCAGGGGGGAGCAATCAGCCCCAGCATTTT. Using reference TRBV2 and TRBJ1-5 for the parts outside the CDR3, the full variable domain is EPEVTQTPSHQVTQMGQEVILRCVPISNHLYFYWYRQILGQKVEFLVSFYNNEISEKSEIFDDQFSVERPDGSNFTLKIRSTKLEDSAMYFCASSWDAGGSNQPQHFGDGTRLSIL.

On this clone: At one of its ends the junction is not consistent with the germline gene, which may arise from a read error. The rearrangement joins TRBV7-9 to TRBJ2-2; perhaps D is TRBD1 or TRBD2 (5 bases each). The germline V gene encodes CDR1 SEHNR and CDR2 FQNEAQ (reference sequence). The CDR3 extends over 16 amino acids. CDR3 region: CSSSLARQGSTGELFF. CDR3 coding DNA: TGTTCCAGCAGCTTAGCGAGGCAGGGTTCCACCGGGGAGCTGTTTTTT.

This chain joins TRBV15 and TRBJ1-3; D call uncertain. Trimming took 0 bases from V and 0 from J, leaving 12 bases between them. CDR3 length: 17 amino acids. Germline values: CDR1 LNHNV, CDR2 YYDKDF (reference sequence). The CDR3 sequence: CATSRDRGVGSGNTIYF. CDR3 nucleotides: TGTGCCACCAGCAGAGATCGCGGGGTCGGCTCTGGAAACACCATATATTTT. Supplemented by reference TRBV15 and TRBJ1-3, the full variable domain reads DAMVIQNPRYQVTQFGKPVTLSCSQTLNHNVMYWYQQKSSQAPKLLFHYYDKDFNNEADTPDNFQSRRPNTSFCFLDIRSPGLGDTAMYLCATSRDRGVGSGNTIYFGEGSWLTVV.

The chain carries TRBV2 and TRBJ2-7; weak D call: TRBD1 (6 bases). Looked up from germline, CDR1 is SNHLY and CDR2 is FYNNEI. There are 12 residues in the CDR3. Deletions cut 6 bases from V and 11 bases from J, with 17 bases between. Here the CDR3 DNA reads TGTGCCAGCAGGGACAGTCACTCTGGGGAGTACTTC. It codes for CASRDSHSGEYF. The complete variable domain, with remaining parts taken from reference TRBV2 and TRBJ2-7, reads EPEVTQTPSHQVTQMGQEVILRCVPISNHLYFYWYRQILGQKVEFLVSFYNNEISEKSEIFDDQFSVERPDGSNFTLKIRSTKLEDSAMYFCASRDSHSGEYFGPGTRLTVT.

The V and J genes are TRBV14 and TRBJ2-2; 10 bases agree with TRBD2. The V gene's germline CDR1 is SGHDN and CDR2 FVKESK. The CDR3 extends over 14 amino acids. V shed 3 bases and J 6 bases; nucleotides not matched to a gene: 1. CDR3 region: CASSHTSGAGELFF. CDR3 nucleotide sequence: TGTGCCAGCAGCCACACTAGCGGGGCCGGGGAGCTGTTTTTT. Using reference TRBV14 and TRBJ2-2 for the parts outside the CDR3, the full variable domain is EAGVTQFPSHSVIEKGQTVTLRCDPISGHDNLYWYRRVMGKEIKFLLHFVKESKQDESGMPNNRFLAERTGGTYSTLKVQPAELEDSGVYFCASSHTSGAGELFFGEGSRLTVL.